These 30 T cell receptor beta chains were sequenced from one sample in a study of siplizumab effects on memory and regulatory T cells. Profiled with immunoSEQ multiplex PCR; TCRdb holds only in-frame clones, not every one. The table lists more than 85,000 clones, about 90% of them singletons. Input material: Tregs sorted from blood. The receptors come from a human donor in good health.

The chain employs TRBV7-2 and TRBJ2-2; no firm D call. CDR1 SGHTA and CDR2 FQGNSA come from the germline V gene. CDR3 length: 16 amino acids. With 0 bases removed from V and 4 bases from J, the gap between germline ends came to 12 bases. The CDR3 loop reads CASSLARLGITGELFF. The CDR3 DNA is TGTGCCAGCAGCTTAGCGCGTCTCGGTATCACCGGGGAGCTGTTTTTT.

The chain uses TRBV7-9 and TRBJ2-7; possibly TRBD2 for D (6 bases). This CDR3 comprises 18 residues. CDR1 is SEHNR and CDR2 is FQNEAQ in the germline V gene (reference sequence). V was pared by 2 bases and J by 3 bases, with 23 bases between. The CDR3 is CASSLFTSHGRGFYEQYF. Written as DNA, the CDR3 is TGTGCCAGCAGCTTATTTACTAGCCATGGGAGAGGGTTCTACGAGCAGTACTTC.

This sequence joins TRBV6-1 and TRBJ1-3, with D unresolved. This CDR3 contains 14 residues. The V gene lost 7 bases and the J gene lost 0 bases, with 10 bases spanning the gap. Germline-derived CDR1 and CDR2 are MNHNS and SASEGT. CDR3 sequence: CASNPGSSGNTIYF. Here the CDR3 DNA reads TGTGCCAGCAACCCGGGAAGCTCTGGAAACACCATATATTTT.

This rearrangement joins TRBV5-8 to TRBJ2-5; possibly TRBD1 or TRBD2 for D (5 bases each). CDR3 size: 16 residues. The V gene's germline CDR1 is SGHTS and CDR2 YDEGEE. V shed 3 bases and J shed 5 bases, with 20 bases lying between them. The CDR3 reads CASSSDRVVEGETQYF. The CDR3 coding sequence is TGTGCCAGCAGCTCAGACCGGGTGGTTGAGGGGGAGACCCAGTACTTC.

The chain combines TRBV10-3 with TRBJ2-5; either TRBD1 or TRBD2 may fit D (5 bases each). Trimming stripped 7 bases from V and 4 bases from J, with 16 bases between. Germline V gives CDR1 ENHRY, CDR2 SYGVKD. This CDR3 spans 14 amino acids. The CDR3 protein is CAINDPRDPETQYF. The CDR3 nucleotides are TGTGCCATCAATGATCCCCGGGACCCAGAGACCCAGTACTTC.

The genes are TRBV18 and TRBJ2-7, with 9 nucleotides matching TRBD1. Trimming took 3 bases from V and 1 from J; bases not matched to a gene: 1. The CDR3 spans 14 residues. The V gene's germline CDR1 is KGHSH and CDR2 LQKENI. The CDR3: CASSPGTGSYEQYF. The CDR3 region has the DNA TGTGCCAGCTCACCCGGGACAGGGTCCTACGAGCAGTACTTC.

This rearrangement joins TRBV18 to TRBJ2-2, with 9 bases identical to TRBD1. Germline V gene lookup returns CDR1 KGHSH and CDR2 LQKENI. The CDR3 runs to 16 residues. Losses at the gene ends were 3 bases for V and 4 bases for J; bases not matched to a gene: 6. The CDR3 nucleotides are TGTGCCAGCTCACCCAGGACAGGGGTTGGCACCGGGGAGCTGTTTTTT. It translates to CASSPRTGVGTGELFF.

The chain's CDR3 is CASSRRALGGETQYF. The CDR3 DNA is TGTGCCAGCAGCCGTAGAGCCCTGGGGGGGGAGACCCAGTACTTC. The chain has TRBV5-6 and TRBJ2-5; 7 bases line up with TRBD2. This CDR3 has 15 amino acids. Germline V lookup: CDR1 SGHDT, CDR2 YYEEEE. V shed 4 bases, J shed 5 bases, and the junction held 11 bases outside the gene matches.

This chain uses TRBV27 with TRBJ1-1; 8 bases line up with TRBD1. The germline V gene has CDR1 MNHEY and CDR2 SMNVEV (reference sequence). The V and J ends lost 3 bases and 10 bases, in that order; junction bases with no gene match: 7. The CDR3 is 13 amino acids. CDR3 nucleotide sequence: TGTGCCAGCAGTTTCTACAGGGGGTCAGCAGCTTTCTTT. This gives the protein CASSFYRGSAAFF.

This rearrangement joins TRBV7-2 to TRBJ1-1; D is possibly TRBD1 (6 bases). V gave up 5 bases and J gave up 4 bases, with 14 bases separating them. The length of the CDR3 is 14 residues. Germline V CDR1 and CDR2: SGHTA, FQGNSA. In DNA form, the CDR3 reads TGTGCCAGCAGCCCACTGGGGGGCCTCACTGAAGCTTTCTTT. Translation: CASSPLGGLTEAFF.

This clone occurred a few times. The chain uses TRBV28 and TRBJ1-2; no reliable D call. V lost 5 bases and J 4 bases, leaving 20 bases between the germline ends. The CDR3 has 16 residues. Germline lookup yields CDR1 MDHEN and CDR2 SYDVKM. CDR3 coding DNA: TGTGCCAGCAGTGTAATTATTCTGGCCGGCAGCTATGGCTACACCTTC. Translated, it gives CASSVIILAGSYGYTF.

This clone was picked up a small number of times. This sequence joins TRBV7-8 and TRBJ1-5; the D is unclear. The V gene lost 1 base and the J gene lost 4 bases, with 2 bases spanning the gap. Germline loops: CDR1 SGHVS, CDR2 FQNEAQ. This CDR3 comprises 12 residues. The CDR3 sequence is CASSLGNQPQHF. In DNA, the CDR3 is TGTGCCAGCAGCTTAGGAAATCAGCCCCAGCATTTT.

This rearrangement joins TRBV19 to TRBJ2-3; 7 positions match TRBD2. The junction had 7 bases not matched to a gene; V was cut back by 3 bases and J by 4 bases. The CDR3 has 15 residues. The V gene's germline CDR1 is LNHDA and CDR2 SQIVND (reference sequence). The CDR3 loop is CASSIIKTSPDTQYF. The CDR3 nucleotides are TGTGCCAGTAGTATCATCAAGACTAGCCCAGATACGCAGTATTTT.

In the case of this clone: Other DNA sequences within the sample encode an identical CDR3. The chain uses TRBV5-1 and TRBJ2-5; the match to TRBD2 covers 13 bases. This CDR3 has 16 residues. J lost 4 bases, V lost 0 bases, and 3 bases had no gene match. Germline V gene sequence: CDR1 SGHRS, CDR2 YFSETQ. The CDR3 region is CASSLELAGGRETQYF. The CDR3 DNA reads as TGCGCCAGCAGCTTGGAACTAGCGGGAGGGCGAGAGACCCAGTACTTC.

V gene TRBV28 combines with J gene TRBJ2-3; no reliable D call. The CDR3 extends over 13 amino acids. In germline, CDR1 is MDHEN, CDR2 SYDVKM. The V end lost 7 bases, the J end lost 4 bases, and 12 bases lay between the germline ends. The CDR3 region has the DNA TGTGCCAGCACCCCAGGTGGGTCAGATACGCAGTATTTT. It codes for CASTPGGSDTQYF.

The chain combines TRBV5-4 with TRBJ1-1; D might be TRBD1 (6 bases). V was clipped by 2 bases and J by 7 bases, with 9 bases between them. Per the germline V gene, CDR1 is SGHNT and CDR2 is YYREEE (reference sequence). The length of the CDR3 is 12 residues. The CDR3 nucleotides read TGTGCCAGCAGCTTCCGGACAGATGAAGCTTTCTTT. This sequence encodes CASSFRTDEAFF.

Turning to this clone: At one end the junction does not follow the germline gene, possibly because of a read error. The chain uses TRBV7-7 and TRBJ2-7, with 7 bases identical to TRBD1. Germline CDR1 is SSHAT and CDR2 is FNYEAQ (reference sequence). The CDR3 consists of 15 residues. This CDR3 is CASSLRTGRGNEQYF. CDR3 nucleotide sequence: TGTGCTAGCAGCTTACGCACTGGCAGGGGGAACGAGCAGTACTTC.

The rearrangement uses TRBV5-1 and TRBJ1-1; no definite D call. The CDR3 covers 15 residues. Germline CDR1 and CDR2: SGHRS and YFSETQ. V shed 2 bases and J shed 0 bases, with 11 bases lying between them. CDR3 region: CASSFSGPLNTEAFF. DNA for the CDR3: TGCGCCAGCAGCTTCTCTGGTCCCTTGAACACTGAAGCTTTCTTT.

This chain connects TRBV5-6 to TRBJ2-4; D unclear. V was cut by 4 bases and J by 6 bases, with 17 bases left in between. The germline V gene has CDR1 SGHDT and CDR2 YYEEEE. The CDR3 totals 15 residues. The chain's CDR3 is CASSTYTYLANIQYF. The CDR3 nucleotides are TGTGCCAGCAGCACCTACACATACTTAGCAAACATTCAGTACTTC.

The rearrangement uses TRBV7-6 and TRBJ1-1; D gene uncertain. V was shortened by 0 bases and J by 0 bases, with 2 bases between the two germline ends. The germline V gene encodes CDR1 SGHVS and CDR2 FNYEAQ. This CDR3 spans 13 amino acids. As DNA, the CDR3 is TGTGCCAGCAGCTTAGCGATGAACACTGAAGCTTTCTTT. The encoded protein is CASSLAMNTEAFF.

V gene TRBV4-1 combines with J gene TRBJ2-5, with 10 bases matching TRBD2. V shed 2 bases, J shed 5 bases, and the junction held 5 bases outside the gene matches. CDR3 length: 15 residues. Per germline, CDR1 MGHRA and CDR2 YSYEKL. The CDR3 DNA follows: TGCGCCAGCAGCCAAACTAGCGGGATGGGGGAGACCCAGTACTTC. It codes for CASSQTSGMGETQYF.

The chain uses TRBV5-1 and TRBJ1-2, with TRBD1 as a possible D gene (6 bases). V was shortened by 4 bases and J by 4 bases, with 17 bases between the two germline ends. The CDR3 covers 15 residues. CDR1 SGHRS and CDR2 YFSETQ come from the germline V gene. For the CDR3, the DNA is TGCGCCAGCAGCGAGGGTGGGGGGCATCGCTATGGCTACACCTTC. It is translated as CASSEGGGHRYGYTF. Filled out from reference TRBV5-1 and TRBJ1-2, the complete variable domain reads KAGVTQTPRYLIKTRGQQVTLSCSPISGHRSVSWYQQTPGQGLQFLFEYFSETQRNKGNFPGRFSGRQFSNSRSEMNVSTLELGDSALYLCASSEGGGHRYGYTFGSGTRLTVV.

In its sample, this clone was seen once. The chain recombines TRBV15 with TRBJ2-7; D is ambiguous. The CDR3 covers 14 residues. With 0 bases removed from V and 5 bases from J, the gap between germline ends came to 11 bases. Germline V CDR1 and CDR2: LNHNV, YYDKDF (reference sequence). CDR3 sequence reads: CATSRDRTGNEQYF. CDR3 DNA: TGTGCCACCAGCAGAGATCGGACCGGCAACGAGCAGTACTTC. Based on the CDR3 plus reference TRBV15 and TRBJ2-7, the full variable domain is DAMVIQNPRYQVTQFGKPVTLSCSQTLNHNVMYWYQQKSSQAPKLLFHYYDKDFNNEADTPDNFQSRRPNTSFCFLDIRSPGLGDTAMYLCATSRDRTGNEQYFGPGTRLTVT.

J is TRBJ2-2 and V is TRBV7-3, with 8 bases lining up with TRBD1. The junction had 10 bases not matched to a gene; V was cut back by 5 bases and J by 8 bases. The CDR3 is made up of 15 amino acids. The germline CDR1 and CDR2 sequences are SGHTA and FQGTGA. CDR3 loop: CASSPYPTGVGELFF. The DNA of the CDR3 is TGTGCCAGCAGCCCTTATCCGACAGGGGTTGGGGAGCTGTTTTTT.

This clone was seen once. The genes are TRBV7-9 and TRBJ2-3; D may be TRBD1 (6 bases). The CDR3 loop spans 17 amino acids. With 3 bases removed from V and 8 bases from J, the gap between germline ends came to 24 bases. From germline, CDR1 is SEHNR and CDR2 FQNEAQ (reference sequence). CDR3 protein: CASSFTGWGTTQGTQYF. The CDR3 bases are TGTGCCAGCAGCTTTACAGGGTGGGGAACGACACAGGGTACGCAGTATTTT.

The V gene is TRBV5-4, the J gene TRBJ2-7, with 9 bases matching TRBD2. Germline CDR1 SGHNT, CDR2 YYREEE (reference sequence). V shed 4 bases and J 6 bases; nucleotides not matched to a gene: 14. The CDR3 spans 16 residues. Written as DNA, the CDR3 is TGTGCCAGCAGCGGGGTGGGAGGGCCAGCGGGAGGCGAGCAGTACTTC. It encodes CASSGVGGPAGGEQYF. The variable domain in full, completed from reference TRBV5-4 and TRBJ2-7, reads ETGVTQSPTHLIKTRGQQVTLRCSSQSGHNTVSWYQQALGQGPQFIFQYYREEENGRGNFPPRFSGLQFPNYSSELNVNALELDDSALYLCASSGVGGPAGGEQYFGPGTRLTVT.

V usage is TRBV5-1 and J usage is TRBJ2-1; weak D call: TRBD2 (5 bases). CDR3 length: 12 residues. Trimming stripped 4 bases from V and 12 bases from J, with 14 bases between. Germline values: CDR1 SGHRS, CDR2 YFSETQ. The CDR3, as DNA: TGCGCCAGCAGCGGGAGTACCCACCGGCAGTTCTTC. Its protein product is CASSGSTHRQFF.

Note on this clone: Other DNA sequences from this sample encode an identical CDR3 as well. The chain joins TRBV5-1 to TRBJ2-5, with D perhaps TRBD2 (6 bases). The germline V gene has CDR1 SGHRS and CDR2 YFSETQ. The CDR3 length is 13 residues. V lost 2 bases, J lost 1 base, and 6 bases lay in between. DNA for the CDR3: TGCGCCAGCAGCTTCGGGAGCCAAGAGACCCAGTACTTC. It specifies CASSFGSQETQYF. The whole variable domain, remainder taken from reference TRBV5-1 and TRBJ2-5, is KAGVTQTPRYLIKTRGQQVTLSCSPISGHRSVSWYQQTPGQGLQFLFEYFSETQRNKGNFPGRFSGRQFSNSRSEMNVSTLELGDSALYLCASSFGSQETQYFGPGTRLLVL.

The chain uses TRBV28 and TRBJ2-3; D gene unclear. Looked up from germline, CDR1 is MDHEN and CDR2 is SYDVKM. The CDR3 loop spans 13 amino acids. The ends were cut back, 6 bases at V and 5 bases at J, with 12 bases in the middle. CDR3 sequence: CASSPNSRDTQYF. The CDR3 DNA sequence: TGTGCCAGCAGCCCCAATAGTCGAGATACGCAGTATTTT.

V is TRBV7-3 and J is TRBJ2-7; D unresolved. Between the trimmed V and J ends, which lost 4 bases and 6 bases, there was a span of 13 bases. Germline V gene data show CDR1 as SGHTA and CDR2 as FQGTGA. The length of the CDR3 is 13 residues. The CDR3 protein is CASSSTMLSEQYF. DNA for the CDR3: TGTGCCAGCAGCTCCACGATGTTGTCCGAGCAGTACTTC.